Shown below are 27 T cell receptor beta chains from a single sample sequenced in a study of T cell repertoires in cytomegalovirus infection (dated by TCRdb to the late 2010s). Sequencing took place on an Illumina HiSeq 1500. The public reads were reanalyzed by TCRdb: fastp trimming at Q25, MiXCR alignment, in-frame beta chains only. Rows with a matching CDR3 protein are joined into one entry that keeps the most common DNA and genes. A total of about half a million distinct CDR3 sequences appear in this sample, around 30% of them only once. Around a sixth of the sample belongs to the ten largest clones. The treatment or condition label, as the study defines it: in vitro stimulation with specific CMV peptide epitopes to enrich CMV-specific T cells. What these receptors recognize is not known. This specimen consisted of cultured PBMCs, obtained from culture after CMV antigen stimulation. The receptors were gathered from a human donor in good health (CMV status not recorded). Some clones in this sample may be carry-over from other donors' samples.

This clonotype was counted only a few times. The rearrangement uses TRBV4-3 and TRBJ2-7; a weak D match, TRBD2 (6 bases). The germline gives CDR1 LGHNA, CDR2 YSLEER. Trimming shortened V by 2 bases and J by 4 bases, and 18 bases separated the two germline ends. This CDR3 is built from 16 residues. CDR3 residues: CASSQRRASAGYEQYV. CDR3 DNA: TGCGCCAGCAGCCAAAGGCGGGCTAGCGCGGGGTACGAGCAGTACGTC.

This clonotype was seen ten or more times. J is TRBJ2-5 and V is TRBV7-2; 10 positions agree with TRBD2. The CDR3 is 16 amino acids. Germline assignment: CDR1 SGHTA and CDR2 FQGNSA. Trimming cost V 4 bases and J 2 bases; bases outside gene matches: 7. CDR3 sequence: CASSYQLAGRQETQYF. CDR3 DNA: TGTGCCAGCAGCTACCAACTAGCGGGGCGACAAGAGACCCAGTACTTC.

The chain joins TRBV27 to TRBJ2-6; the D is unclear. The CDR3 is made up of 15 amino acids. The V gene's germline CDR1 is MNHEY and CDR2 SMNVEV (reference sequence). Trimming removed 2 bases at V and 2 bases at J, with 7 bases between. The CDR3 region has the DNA TGTGCCAGCAGTTTAAAAGATCCTGGGGCCAACGTCCTGACTTTC. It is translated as CASSLKDPGANVLTF.

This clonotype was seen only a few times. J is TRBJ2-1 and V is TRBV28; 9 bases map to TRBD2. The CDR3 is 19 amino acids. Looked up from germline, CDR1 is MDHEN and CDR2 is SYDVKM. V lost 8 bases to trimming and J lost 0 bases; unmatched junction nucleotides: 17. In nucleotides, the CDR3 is TGTGCCAGCGCTTCCTTGATATGGGCGGGAGGGAGCTCCTACAATGAGCAGTTCTTC. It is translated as CASASLIWAGGSSYNEQFF.

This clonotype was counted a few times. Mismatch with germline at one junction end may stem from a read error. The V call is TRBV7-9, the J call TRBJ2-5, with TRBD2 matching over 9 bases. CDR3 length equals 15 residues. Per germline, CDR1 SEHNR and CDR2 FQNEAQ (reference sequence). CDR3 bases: TGTGCTAGCAGACATAGCGGGAGTAGTCAAGAGACCCAGTACTTC. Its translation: CASRHSGSSQETQYF. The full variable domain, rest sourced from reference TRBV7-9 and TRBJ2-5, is DTGVSQNPRHKITKRGQNVTFRCDPISEHNRLYWYRQTLGQGPEFLTYFQNEAQLEKSRLLSDRFSAERPKGSFSTLEIQRTEQGDSAMYLCASRHSGSSQETQYFGPGTRLLVL.

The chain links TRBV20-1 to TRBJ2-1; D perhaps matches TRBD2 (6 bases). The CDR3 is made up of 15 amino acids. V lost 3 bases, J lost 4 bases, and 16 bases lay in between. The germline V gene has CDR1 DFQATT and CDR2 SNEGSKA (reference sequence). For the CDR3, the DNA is TGCAGTGCTAGTGCCCCCGGGACTCTTTACAATGAGCAGTTCTTC. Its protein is CSASAPGTLYNEQFF.

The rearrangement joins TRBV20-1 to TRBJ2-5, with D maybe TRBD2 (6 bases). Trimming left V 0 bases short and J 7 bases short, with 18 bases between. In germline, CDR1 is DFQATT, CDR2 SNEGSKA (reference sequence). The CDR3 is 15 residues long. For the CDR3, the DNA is TGCAGTGCTAGAGATCTCACTAGCAGTTGGGGGACCCAGTACTTC. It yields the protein CSARDLTSSWGTQYF.

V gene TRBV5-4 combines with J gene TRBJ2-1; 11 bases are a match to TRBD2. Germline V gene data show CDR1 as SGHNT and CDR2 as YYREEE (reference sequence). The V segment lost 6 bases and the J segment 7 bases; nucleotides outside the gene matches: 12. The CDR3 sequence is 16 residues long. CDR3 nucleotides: TGTGCCAGCACCCCGGGTAGTAGCGGGAGGGGAAATGAGCAGTTCTTC. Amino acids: CASTPGSSGRGNEQFF. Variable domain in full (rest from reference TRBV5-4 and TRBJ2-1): ETGVTQSPTHLIKTRGQQVTLRCSSQSGHNTVSWYQQALGQGPQFIFQYYREEENGRGNFPPRFSGLQFPNYSSELNVNALELDDSALYLCASTPGSSGRGNEQFFGPGTRLTVL.

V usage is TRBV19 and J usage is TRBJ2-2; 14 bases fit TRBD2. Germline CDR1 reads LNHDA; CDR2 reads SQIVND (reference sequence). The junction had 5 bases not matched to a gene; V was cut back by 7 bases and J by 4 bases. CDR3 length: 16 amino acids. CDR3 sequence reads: CASTRLAGGSTGELFF. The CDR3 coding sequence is TGTGCCAGTACCAGACTAGCGGGAGGGTCCACCGGGGAGCTGTTTTTT. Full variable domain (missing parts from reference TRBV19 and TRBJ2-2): DGGITQSPKYLFRKEGQNVTLSCEQNLNHDAMYWYRQDPGQGLRLIYYSQIVNDFQKGDIAEGYSVSREKKESFPLTVTSAQKNPTAFYLCASTRLAGGSTGELFFGEGSRLTVL.

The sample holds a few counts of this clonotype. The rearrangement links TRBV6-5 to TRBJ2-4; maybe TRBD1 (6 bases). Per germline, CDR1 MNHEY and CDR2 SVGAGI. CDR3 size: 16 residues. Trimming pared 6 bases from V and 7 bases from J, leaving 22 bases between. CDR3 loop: CASRETGSLLRNIQYF. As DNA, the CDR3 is TGTGCCAGCAGGGAGACAGGATCTCTTCTCAGGAACATTCAGTACTTC.

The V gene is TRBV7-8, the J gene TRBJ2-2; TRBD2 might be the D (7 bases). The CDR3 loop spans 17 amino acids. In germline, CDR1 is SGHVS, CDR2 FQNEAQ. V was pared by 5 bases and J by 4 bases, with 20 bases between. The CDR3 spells CASSPPLGGAGTGELFF. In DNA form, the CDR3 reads TGTGCCAGCAGCCCGCCCCTGGGGGGGGCTGGCACCGGGGAGCTGTTTTTT.

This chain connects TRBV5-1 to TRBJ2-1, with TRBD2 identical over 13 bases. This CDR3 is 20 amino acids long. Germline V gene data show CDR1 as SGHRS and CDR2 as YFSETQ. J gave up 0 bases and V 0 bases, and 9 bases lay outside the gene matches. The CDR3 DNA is TGCGCCAGCAGCTTGGTGCTGGGACTAGCGGGATCCGGCTCCTACAATGAGCAGTTCTTC. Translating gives CASSLVLGLAGSGSYNEQFF.

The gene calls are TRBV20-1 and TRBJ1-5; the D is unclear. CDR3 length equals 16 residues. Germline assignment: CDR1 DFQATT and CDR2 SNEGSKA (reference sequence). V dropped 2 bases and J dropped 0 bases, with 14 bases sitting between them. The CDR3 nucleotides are TGCAGTGCTAGACCATCCCGGACGTATAGCAATCAGCCCCAGCATTTT. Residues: CSARPSRTYSNQPQHF.

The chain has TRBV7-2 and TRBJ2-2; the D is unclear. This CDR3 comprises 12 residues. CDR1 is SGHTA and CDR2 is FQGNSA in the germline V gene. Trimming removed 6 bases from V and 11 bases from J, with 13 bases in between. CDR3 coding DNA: TGTGCCAGCAGTTTCGCGAACACCGAGCTGTTTTTT. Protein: CASSFANTELFF.

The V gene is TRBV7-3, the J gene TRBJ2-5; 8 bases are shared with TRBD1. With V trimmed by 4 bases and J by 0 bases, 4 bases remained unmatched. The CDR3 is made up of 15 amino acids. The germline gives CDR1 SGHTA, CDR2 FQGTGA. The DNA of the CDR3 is TGTGCCAGCAGCTGGGGACAGGCCGACCAAGAGACCCAGTACTTC. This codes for CASSWGQADQETQYF.

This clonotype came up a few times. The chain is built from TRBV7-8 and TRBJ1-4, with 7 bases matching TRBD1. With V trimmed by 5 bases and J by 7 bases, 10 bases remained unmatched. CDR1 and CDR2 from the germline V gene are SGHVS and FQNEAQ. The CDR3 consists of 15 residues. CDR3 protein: CASSQHRQGGEKLFF. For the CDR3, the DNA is TGTGCCAGCAGCCAACACCGACAGGGTGGTGAAAAACTGTTTTTT.

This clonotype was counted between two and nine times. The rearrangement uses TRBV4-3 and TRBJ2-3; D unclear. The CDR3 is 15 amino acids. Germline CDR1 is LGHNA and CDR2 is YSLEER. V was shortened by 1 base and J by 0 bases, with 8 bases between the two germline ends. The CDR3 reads CASSQALTSTDTQYF. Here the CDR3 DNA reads TGCGCCAGCAGCCAAGCCCTAACTAGCACAGATACGCAGTATTTT.

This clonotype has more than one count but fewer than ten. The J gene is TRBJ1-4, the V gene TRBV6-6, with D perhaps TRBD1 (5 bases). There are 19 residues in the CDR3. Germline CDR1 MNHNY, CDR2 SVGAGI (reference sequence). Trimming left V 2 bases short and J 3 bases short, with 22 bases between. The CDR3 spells CASSYQAGANPKSNEKLFF. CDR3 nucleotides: TGTGCCAGCAGTTACCAGGCCGGGGCCAACCCAAAATCTAATGAAAAACTGTTTTTT.

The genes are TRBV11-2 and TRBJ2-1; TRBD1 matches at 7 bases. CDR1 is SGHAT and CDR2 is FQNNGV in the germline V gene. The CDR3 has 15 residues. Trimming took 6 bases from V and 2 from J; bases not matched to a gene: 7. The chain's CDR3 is CASSLGTAPYNEQFF. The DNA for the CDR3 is TGTGCCAGCAGTCTTGGGACAGCCCCCTACAATGAGCAGTTCTTC. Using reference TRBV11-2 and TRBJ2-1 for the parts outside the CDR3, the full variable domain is EAGVAQSPRYKIIEKRQSVAFWCNPISGHATLYWYQQILGQGPKLLIQFQNNGVVDDSQLPKDRFSAERLKGVDSTLKIQPAKLEDSAVYLCASSLGTAPYNEQFFGPGTRLTVL.

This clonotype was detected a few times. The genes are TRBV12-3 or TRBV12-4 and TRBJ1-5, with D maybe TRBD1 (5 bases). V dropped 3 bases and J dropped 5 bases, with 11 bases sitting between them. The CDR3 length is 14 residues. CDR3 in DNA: TGTGCCAGCAGTTTGGGGGGGGAAGATCAGCCCCAGCATTTT. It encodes CASSLGGEDQPQHF.

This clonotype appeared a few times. CDR3 DNA sequence: TGTGCCATCAGTGAGCCCCAGGGCTCCACACTAGCGCAAGAGACCCAGTACTTC. Amino acids: CAISEPQGSTLAQETQYF. This chain joins TRBV10-3 and TRBJ2-5; 7 positions agree with TRBD2. Germline CDR1 ENHRY, CDR2 SYGVKD. Trimming removed 2 bases from V and 2 bases from J; junction bases left unmatched: 14. This CDR3 has 18 residues.

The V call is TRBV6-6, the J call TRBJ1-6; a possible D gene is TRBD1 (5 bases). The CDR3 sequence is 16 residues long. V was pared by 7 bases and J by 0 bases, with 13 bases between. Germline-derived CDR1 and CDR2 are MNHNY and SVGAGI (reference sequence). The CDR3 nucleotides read TGTGCCAGCAATAGGACACCTAGCTCCTATAATTCACCCCTCCACTTT. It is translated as CASNRTPSSYNSPLHF.

CDR3 DNA: TGTGCCAGTAGTTCCCTGCTCGGACAGGTTCCCGTCTATGGCTACACCTTC. The encoded protein is CASSSLLGQVPVYGYTF. The chain employs TRBV19 and TRBJ1-2; 7 nucleotides match TRBD1. Germline V gene sequence: CDR1 LNHDA, CDR2 SQIVND (reference sequence). The CDR3 has 17 residues. The ends lost 5 bases at V and 4 bases at J; junction bases unmatched: 16.

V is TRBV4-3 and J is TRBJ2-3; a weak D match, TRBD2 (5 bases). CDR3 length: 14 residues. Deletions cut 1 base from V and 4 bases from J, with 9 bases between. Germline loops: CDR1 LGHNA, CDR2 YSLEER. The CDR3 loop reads CASSQVRTPDTQYF. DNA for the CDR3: TGCGCCAGCAGCCAAGTGCGGACTCCAGATACGCAGTATTTT.

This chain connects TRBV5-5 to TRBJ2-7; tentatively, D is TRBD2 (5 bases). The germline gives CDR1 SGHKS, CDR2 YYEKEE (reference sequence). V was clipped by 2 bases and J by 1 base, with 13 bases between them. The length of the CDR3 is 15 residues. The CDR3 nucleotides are TGTGCCAGCAGCTTCCCGGGGATTCGGTCCTACGAGCAGTACTTC. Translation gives CASSFPGIRSYEQYF.

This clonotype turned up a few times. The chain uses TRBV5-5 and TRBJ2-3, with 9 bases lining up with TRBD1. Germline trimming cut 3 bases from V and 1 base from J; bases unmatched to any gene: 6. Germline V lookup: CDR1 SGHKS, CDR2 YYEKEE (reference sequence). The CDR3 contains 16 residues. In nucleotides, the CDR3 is TGTGCCAGCAGCTACCTACAGGGGGCGGGCACAGATACGCAGTATTTT. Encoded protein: CASSYLQGAGTDTQYF.

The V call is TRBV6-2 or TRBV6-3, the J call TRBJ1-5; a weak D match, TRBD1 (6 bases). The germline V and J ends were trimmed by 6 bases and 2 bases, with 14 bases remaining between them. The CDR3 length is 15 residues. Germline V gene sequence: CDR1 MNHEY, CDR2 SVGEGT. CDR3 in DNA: TGTGCCAGCAGCCCTACAGGGTTTGGCAATCAGCCCCAGCATTTT. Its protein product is CASSPTGFGNQPQHF.